Each of the 17 T cell receptor beta chains below was sequenced from the same sample in a study of cytomegalovirus exposure and HLA in healthy donors. PCR amplification relied on 60 Vbeta primers (plus 13 Jbeta primers). The assay was immunoSEQ multiplex PCR, and TCRdb's table has in-frame clones only and misses some. The sample includes about 300,000 clones, roughly 85% of them seen just once. The specimen sequenced was PBMCs. The receptors stem from a man between 35 and 55 years old in good health and CMV-seropositive.

This clone was picked up one time. V and J are TRBV9 and TRBJ2-5; a weak D match, TRBD1 (6 bases). CDR3 length: 15 residues. The V gene lost 7 bases and the J gene lost 2 bases, with 18 bases spanning the gap. Germline V lookup: CDR1 SGDLS, CDR2 YYNGEE. This chain's CDR3 is CASSEVGTHQETQYF. The CDR3 bases are TGTGCCAGCTCCGAGGTCGGGACACATCAAGAGACCCAGTACTTC. The full variable domain, in which reference TRBV9 and TRBJ2-5 provide the parts outside the CDR3, is DSGVTQTPKHLITATGQRVTLRCSPRSGDLSVYWYQQSLDQGLQFLIQYYNGEERAKGNILERFSAQQFPDLHSELNLSSLELGDSALYFCASSEVGTHQETQYFGPGTRLLVL.

V and J are TRBV29-1 and TRBJ2-7; 9 bases map to TRBD2. V lost 6 bases, J lost 7 bases, and 10 bases stayed unmatched. There are 13 residues in the CDR3. Per germline, CDR1 SQVTM and CDR2 ANQGSEA. This CDR3 is CSVITGLAEEQYF. CDR3 DNA: TGCAGCGTGATAACGGGACTAGCTGAAGAGCAGTACTTC.

This clone was counted a single time. The rearrangement uses TRBV11-1 and TRBJ2-3, with TRBD2 matching 12 bases. The trim removed 5 bases at V and 2 bases at J, leaving 5 bases unmatched. The CDR3 sequence is 16 residues long. CDR1 is SGHAT, CDR2 FQDESV, per germline (reference sequence). The CDR3 is CASSTRLAGDTDTQYF. CDR3 DNA: TGTGCCAGCAGCACGAGACTAGCGGGAGACACAGATACGCAGTATTTT. Full variable domain (outside the CDR3, taken from reference TRBV11-1 and TRBJ2-3): EAEVAQSPRYKITEKSQAVAFWCDPISGHATLYWYRQILGQGPELLVQFQDESVVDDSQLPKDRFSAERLKGVDSTLKIQPAELGDSAMYLCASSTRLAGDTDTQYFGPGTRLTVL.

The chain combines TRBV29-1 with TRBJ2-1, with D tentatively TRBD1 (6 bases). V was trimmed by 8 bases and J by 0 bases, leaving 11 bases between them. The CDR3 sequence is 13 residues long. The V gene's germline CDR1 is SQVTM and CDR2 ANQGSEA. The CDR3 DNA reads as TGCAGCCTCTACAGGGACTCCTACAATGAGCAGTTCTTC. Its translation: CSLYRDSYNEQFF.

The genes are TRBV27 and TRBJ2-3; the D gene is possibly TRBD2 (5 bases). This CDR3 region has 17 residues. Trimming took off 0 bases at V and 2 bases at J, with 15 bases between the two ends. Germline loops: CDR1 MNHEY, CDR2 SMNVEV (reference sequence). The CDR3 region has the DNA TGTGCCAGCAGTTTATCCCCGGCTGGAGGATACACAGATACGCAGTATTTT. Its translation: CASSLSPAGGYTDTQYF.

V usage is TRBV15 and J usage is TRBJ2-2; 10 bases line up with TRBD2. The CDR3 sequence is 16 residues long. Germline CDR1 reads LNHNV; CDR2 reads YYDKDF (reference sequence). J lost 5 bases, V lost 5 bases, and 8 bases had no gene match. DNA of the CDR3: TGTGCCACCAGCGGGGACCCTAGCGGGAGTACCGGGGAGCTGTTTTTT. Protein sequence: CATSGDPSGSTGELFF.

The table lists this clone with a count of one. The chain uses TRBV11-3 and TRBJ2-5, with a possible D match to TRBD1 (5 bases). CDR3 size: 16 residues. Germline V lookup: CDR1 SGHNT, CDR2 YENEEA. Trimming shortened V by 5 bases and J by 4 bases, and 20 bases separated the two germline ends. CDR3 in amino acids: CASSRGGQGILETQYF. CDR3 in DNA: TGTGCCAGCAGCCGCGGTGGGCAGGGAATTCTAGAGACCCAGTACTTC.

The chain employs TRBV5-6 and TRBJ2-7; 9 nucleotides agree with TRBD2. This CDR3 is 16 amino acids long. Germline CDR1 reads SGHDT; CDR2 reads YYEEEE. V dropped 2 bases and J dropped 5; count of bases not matched to a gene: 11. CDR3 sequence (DNA): TGTGCCAGCAGCTTCCTCAGTAGCGGGAGAGTCGACGAGCAGTACTTC. This encodes CASSFLSSGRVDEQYF. Full variable domain (rest looked up from reference TRBV5-6 and TRBJ2-7): DAGVTQSPTHLIKTRGQQVTLRCSPKSGHDTVSWYQQALGQGPQFIFQYYEEEERQRGNFPDRFSGHQFPNYSSELNVNALLLGDSALYLCASSFLSSGRVDEQYFGPGTRLTVT.

The chain uses TRBV11-3 and TRBJ2-3; 7 bases match TRBD1. The germline CDR1 and CDR2 sequences are SGHNT and YENEEA. The V and J ends lost 5 bases and 5 bases, in that order; junction bases with no gene match: 10. The CDR3 has 15 residues. The CDR3 protein is CASSPSTGFIDTQYF. Here the CDR3 DNA reads TGTGCCAGCAGCCCGTCGACAGGGTTTATAGATACGCAGTATTTT.

CDR3 loop: CASSLASGSSPYEQYF. CDR3 DNA sequence: TGTGCCAGCAGCTTGGCTAGCGGGAGTTCCCCCTACGAGCAGTACTTC. The chain joins TRBV7-9 to TRBJ2-7, with TRBD2 matching over 10 bases. After removal of 3 bases from V and 2 bases from J, the junction contained 7 bases not matched to a gene. Germline CDR1 SEHNR, CDR2 FQNEAQ (reference sequence). The CDR3 is made up of 16 amino acids.

This clone was picked up one time. The V call is TRBV28, the J call TRBJ2-3; 7 bases line up with TRBD2. V was pared by 6 bases and J by 2 bases, with 8 bases of the junction left unmatched. The CDR3 extends over 15 amino acids. The germline V gene has CDR1 MDHEN and CDR2 SYDVKM. CDR3 sequence (DNA): TGTGCCAGCAGGGGACGGGACTACCTCACAGATACGCAGTATTTT. This translates into CASRGRDYLTDTQYF.

The chain couples TRBV5-6 to TRBJ2-7; maybe TRBD1 (7 bases). The germline V gene has CDR1 SGHDT and CDR2 YYEEEE. CDR3 length: 15 residues. Trimming removed 4 bases from V and 3 bases from J, with 17 bases in between. The chain's CDR3 is CASSRTGGVFYEQYF. The DNA for the CDR3 is TGTGCCAGCAGCCGGACAGGAGGGGTCTTCTACGAGCAGTACTTC.

V is TRBV20-1 and J is TRBJ2-7; D is ambiguous. Between the trimmed V and J ends, which lost 4 bases and 2 bases, there was a span of 6 bases. Germline V gene data show CDR1 as DFQATT and CDR2 as SNEGSKA (reference sequence). CDR3 length: 11 residues. This CDR3 is CSAIPAYEQYF. The CDR3 DNA sequence: TGCAGTGCTATCCCCGCCTACGAGCAGTACTTC.

The chain has TRBV19 and TRBJ1-5; D is possibly TRBD1 (6 bases). This CDR3 region has 14 residues. The germline V and J ends were trimmed by 2 bases and 6 bases, with 11 bases remaining between them. From germline, CDR1 is LNHDA and CDR2 SQIVND (reference sequence). The CDR3 here is CASSISQGGQPQHF. The CDR3 DNA is TGTGCCAGTAGTATATCACAGGGTGGTCAGCCCCAGCATTTT.

The chain employs TRBV15 and TRBJ2-5; 10 bases line up with TRBD1. CDR3 size: 15 residues. Per the germline V gene, CDR1 is LNHNV and CDR2 is YYDKDF (reference sequence). The ends lost 1 base at V and 4 bases at J; junction bases unmatched: 3. CDR3 coding DNA: TGTGCCACCAGCAGAGTCCGGACAGGGGGAGAGACCCAGTACTTC. This codes for CATSRVRTGGETQYF.

This chain joins TRBV5-6 and TRBJ2-1; the D is unclear. Germline V gene sequence: CDR1 SGHDT, CDR2 YYEEEE. The CDR3 consists of 12 residues. Between the trimmed V and J ends, which lost 0 bases and 5 bases, there was a span of 3 bases. In nucleotides, the CDR3 is TGTGCCAGCAGCTTGGGGCACAATGAGCAGTTCTTC. Its protein product is CASSLGHNEQFF. Combining the CDR3 with reference TRBV5-6 and TRBJ2-1 gives the whole variable domain DAGVTQSPTHLIKTRGQQVTLRCSPKSGHDTVSWYQQALGQGPQFIFQYYEEEERQRGNFPDRFSGHQFPNYSSELNVNALLLGDSALYLCASSLGHNEQFFGPGTRLTVL.

This sequence joins TRBV5-1 and TRBJ1-4, with 8 bases that match TRBD1. Trimming removed 2 bases from V and 7 bases from J; junction bases left unmatched: 4. There are 14 residues in the CDR3. Per the germline V gene, CDR1 is SGHRS and CDR2 is YFSETQ. Here the CDR3 DNA reads TGCGCCAGCAGCTTTGGGACAGGTGGTGAAAAACTGTTTTTT. Its protein is CASSFGTGGEKLFF. The variable domain in full, completed from reference TRBV5-1 and TRBJ1-4, reads KAGVTQTPRYLIKTRGQQVTLSCSPISGHRSVSWYQQTPGQGLQFLFEYFSETQRNKGNFPGRFSGRQFSNSRSEMNVSTLELGDSALYLCASSFGTGGEKLFFGSGTQLSVL.